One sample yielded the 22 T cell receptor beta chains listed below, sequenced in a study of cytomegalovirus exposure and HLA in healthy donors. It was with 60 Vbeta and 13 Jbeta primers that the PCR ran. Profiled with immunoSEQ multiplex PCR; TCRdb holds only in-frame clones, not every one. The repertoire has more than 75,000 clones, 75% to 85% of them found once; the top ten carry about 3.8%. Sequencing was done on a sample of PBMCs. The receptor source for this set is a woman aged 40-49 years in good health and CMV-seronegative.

DNA of the CDR3: TGTGCCATCAGTCTGGAACCCGCAGGCTCTGGGGCCAACGTCCTGACTTTC. Amino acids: CAISLEPAGSGANVLTF. The V gene is TRBV10-3, the J gene TRBJ2-6; no firm D call. Trimming stripped 5 bases from V and 0 bases from J, with 14 bases between. The germline CDR1 and CDR2 sequences are ENHRY and SYGVKD. The CDR3 consists of 17 residues.

CDR3 region: CASSQEPPKGGETQYF. In DNA, the CDR3 is TGCGCCAGCAGCCAAGAACCCCCCAAGGGAGGAGAGACCCAGTACTTC. This chain uses TRBV4-3 with TRBJ2-5; D is possibly TRBD2 (6 bases). With 0 bases removed from V and 4 bases from J, the gap between germline ends came to 15 bases. Looked up from germline, CDR1 is LGHNA and CDR2 is YSLEER. The CDR3 runs 16 residues.

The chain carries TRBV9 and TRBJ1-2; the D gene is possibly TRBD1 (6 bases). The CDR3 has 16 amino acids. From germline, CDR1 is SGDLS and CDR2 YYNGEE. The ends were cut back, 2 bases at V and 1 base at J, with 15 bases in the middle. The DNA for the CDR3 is TGTGCCAGCAGCGTGCCCGGGAGGGGGGATAACTATGGCTACACCTTC. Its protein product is CASSVPGRGDNYGYTF. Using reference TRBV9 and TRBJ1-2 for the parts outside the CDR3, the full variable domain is DSGVTQTPKHLITATGQRVTLRCSPRSGDLSVYWYQQSLDQGLQFLIQYYNGEERAKGNILERFSAQQFPDLHSELNLSSLELGDSALYFCASSVPGRGDNYGYTFGSGTRLTVV.

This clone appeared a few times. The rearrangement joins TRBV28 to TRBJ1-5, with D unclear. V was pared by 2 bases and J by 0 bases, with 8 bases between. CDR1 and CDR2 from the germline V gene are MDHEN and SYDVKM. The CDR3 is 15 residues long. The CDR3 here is CASSLPQHSNQPQHF. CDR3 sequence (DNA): TGTGCCAGCAGTTTACCCCAACATAGCAATCAGCCCCAGCATTTT.

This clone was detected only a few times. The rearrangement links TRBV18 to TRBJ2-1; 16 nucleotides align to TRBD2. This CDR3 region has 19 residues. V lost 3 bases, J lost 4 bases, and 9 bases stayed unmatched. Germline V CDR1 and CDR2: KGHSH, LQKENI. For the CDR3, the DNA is TGTGCCAGCTCACCCCCGGGACTAGCGGGGGGGCTCCTATACAATGAGCAGTTCTTC. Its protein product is CASSPPGLAGGLLYNEQFF.

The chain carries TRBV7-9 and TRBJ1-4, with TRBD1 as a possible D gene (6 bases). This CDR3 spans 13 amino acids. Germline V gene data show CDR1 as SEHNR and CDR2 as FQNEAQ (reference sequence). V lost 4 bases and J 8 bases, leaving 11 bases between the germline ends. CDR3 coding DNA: TGTGCCAGCAGCTGGGGGCCAGGGGAAAAACTGTTTTTT. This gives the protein CASSWGPGEKLFF.

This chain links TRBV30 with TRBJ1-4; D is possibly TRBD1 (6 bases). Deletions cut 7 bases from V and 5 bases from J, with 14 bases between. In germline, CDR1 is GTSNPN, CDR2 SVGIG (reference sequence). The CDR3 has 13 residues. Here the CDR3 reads CAFRYRVNEKLFF. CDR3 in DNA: TGTGCCTTCCGATACAGGGTAAATGAAAAACTGTTTTTT.

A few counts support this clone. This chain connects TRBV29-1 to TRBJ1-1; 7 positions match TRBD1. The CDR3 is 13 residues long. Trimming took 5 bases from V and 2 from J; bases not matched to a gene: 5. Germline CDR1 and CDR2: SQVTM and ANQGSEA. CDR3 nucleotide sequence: TGCAGCGTTTTGGGACAGAAAAACACTGAAGCTTTCTTT. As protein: CSVLGQKNTEAFF.

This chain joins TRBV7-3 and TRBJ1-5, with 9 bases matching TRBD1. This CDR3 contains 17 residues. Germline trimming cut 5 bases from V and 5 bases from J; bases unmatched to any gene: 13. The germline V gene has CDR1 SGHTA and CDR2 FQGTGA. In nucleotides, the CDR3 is TGTGCCAGCAGCATAAATAGGCCGGGACAGGGACATCAGCCCCAGCATTTT. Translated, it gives CASSINRPGQGHQPQHF.

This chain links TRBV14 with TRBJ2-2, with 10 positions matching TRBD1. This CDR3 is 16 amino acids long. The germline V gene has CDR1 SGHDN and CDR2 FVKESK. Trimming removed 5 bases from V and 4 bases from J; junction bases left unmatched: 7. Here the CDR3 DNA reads TGTGCCAGCAGCGTTGGGACAGGGGACGGCACCGGGGAGCTGTTTTTT. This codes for CASSVGTGDGTGELFF.

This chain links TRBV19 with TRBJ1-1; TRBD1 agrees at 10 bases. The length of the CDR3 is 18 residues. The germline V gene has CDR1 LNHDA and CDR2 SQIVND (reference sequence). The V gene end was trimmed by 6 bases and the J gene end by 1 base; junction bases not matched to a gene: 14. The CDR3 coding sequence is TGTGCCAGTAGCCAAGACCGGGACAGGGGCGATACGAACACTGAAGCTTTCTTT. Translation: CASSQDRDRGDTNTEAFF.

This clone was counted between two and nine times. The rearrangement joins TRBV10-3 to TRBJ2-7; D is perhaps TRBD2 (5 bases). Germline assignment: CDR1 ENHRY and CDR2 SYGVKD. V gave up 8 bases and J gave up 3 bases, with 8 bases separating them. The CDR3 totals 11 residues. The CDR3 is CAIAGGYEQYF. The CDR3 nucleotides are TGTGCCATCGCAGGAGGCTACGAGCAGTACTTC.

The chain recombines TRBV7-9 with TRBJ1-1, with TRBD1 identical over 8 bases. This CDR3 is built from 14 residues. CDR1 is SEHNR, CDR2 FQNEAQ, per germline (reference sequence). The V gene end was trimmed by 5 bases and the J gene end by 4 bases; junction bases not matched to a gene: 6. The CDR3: CASSDAGGRTEAFF. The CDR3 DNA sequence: TGTGCCAGCAGCGACGCAGGGGGCCGCACTGAAGCTTTCTTT.

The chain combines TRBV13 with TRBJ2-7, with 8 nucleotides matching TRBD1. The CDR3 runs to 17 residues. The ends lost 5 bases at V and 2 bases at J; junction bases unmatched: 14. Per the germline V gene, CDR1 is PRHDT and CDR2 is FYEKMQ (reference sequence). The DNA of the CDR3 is TGTGCCAGCAGCCTTTTTTCAGGACAGGGTCTTACCTACGAGCAGTACTTC. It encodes CASSLFSGQGLTYEQYF. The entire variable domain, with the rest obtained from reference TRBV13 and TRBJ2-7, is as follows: AAGVIQSPRHLIKEKRETATLKCYPIPRHDTVYWYQQGPGQDPQFLISFYEKMQSDKGSIPDRFSAQQFSDYHSELNMSSLELGDSALYFCASSLFSGQGLTYEQYFGPGTRLTVT.

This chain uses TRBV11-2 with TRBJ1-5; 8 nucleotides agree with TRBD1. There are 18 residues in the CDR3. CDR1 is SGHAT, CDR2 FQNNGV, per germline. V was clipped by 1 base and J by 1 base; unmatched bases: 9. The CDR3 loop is CASSLAGTGVGSNQPQHF. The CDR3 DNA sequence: TGTGCCAGCAGCTTAGCCGGGACAGGAGTCGGGAGCAATCAGCCCCAGCATTTT.

The CDR3 sequence is CASSRSGVSSYEQYF. The CDR3 bases are TGTGCCAGCAGCCGTAGCGGGGTGAGCTCCTACGAGCAGTACTTC. This chain joins TRBV5-5 and TRBJ2-7; 8 bases agree with TRBD2. The CDR3 extends over 15 amino acids. Germline lookup yields CDR1 SGHKS and CDR2 YYEKEE (reference sequence). V trimming: 4 bases; J trimming: 0 bases; junction bases outside the gene matches: 6.

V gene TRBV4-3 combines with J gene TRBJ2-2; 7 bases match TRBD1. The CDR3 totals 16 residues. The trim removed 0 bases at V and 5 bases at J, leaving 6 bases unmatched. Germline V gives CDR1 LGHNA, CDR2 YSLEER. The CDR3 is CASSQDRDRVTGELFF. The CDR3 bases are TGCGCCAGCAGCCAAGATCGCGACAGGGTAACCGGGGAGCTGTTTTTT.

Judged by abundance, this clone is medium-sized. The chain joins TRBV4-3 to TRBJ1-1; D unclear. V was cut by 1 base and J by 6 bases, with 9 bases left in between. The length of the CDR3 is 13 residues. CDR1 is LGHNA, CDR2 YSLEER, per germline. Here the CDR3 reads CASSQVLSSEAFF. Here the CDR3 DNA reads TGCGCCAGCAGCCAAGTCCTGAGTTCTGAAGCTTTCTTT.

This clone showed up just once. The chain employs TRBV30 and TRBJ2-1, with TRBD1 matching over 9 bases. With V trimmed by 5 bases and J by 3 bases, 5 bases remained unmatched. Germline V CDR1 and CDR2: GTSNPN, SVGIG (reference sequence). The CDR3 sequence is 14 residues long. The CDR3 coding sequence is TGTGCCTGGGGGAAGGGACAGGGCTACAATGAGCAGTTCTTC. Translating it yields CAWGKGQGYNEQFF.

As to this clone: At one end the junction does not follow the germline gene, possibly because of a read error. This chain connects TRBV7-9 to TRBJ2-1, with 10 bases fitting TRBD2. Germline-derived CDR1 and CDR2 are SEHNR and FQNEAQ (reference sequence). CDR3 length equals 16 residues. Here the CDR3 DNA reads TGTTCCAGCAGCTTAGTCCCTAGCGGGGGTGACAATGAGCAGTTCTTC. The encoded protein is CSSSLVPSGGDNEQFF.

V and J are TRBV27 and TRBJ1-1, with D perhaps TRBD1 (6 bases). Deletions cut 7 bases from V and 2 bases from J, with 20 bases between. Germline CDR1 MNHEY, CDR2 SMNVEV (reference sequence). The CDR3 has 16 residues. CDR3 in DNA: TGTGCCAGCAAACGGGACCGGGACACCAAAAACACTGAAGCTTTCTTT. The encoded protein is CASKRDRDTKNTEAFF.

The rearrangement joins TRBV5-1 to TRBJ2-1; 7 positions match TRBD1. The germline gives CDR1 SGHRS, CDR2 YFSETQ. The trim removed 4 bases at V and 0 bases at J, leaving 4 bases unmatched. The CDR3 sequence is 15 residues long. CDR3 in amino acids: CASSPGQNSYNEQFF. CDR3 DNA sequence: TGCGCCAGCAGCCCGGGACAGAACTCCTACAATGAGCAGTTCTTC. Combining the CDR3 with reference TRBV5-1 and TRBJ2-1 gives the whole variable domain KAGVTQTPRYLIKTRGQQVTLSCSPISGHRSVSWYQQTPGQGLQFLFEYFSETQRNKGNFPGRFSGRQFSNSRSEMNVSTLELGDSALYLCASSPGQNSYNEQFFGPGTRLTVL.